The 16 T cell receptor beta chains below come from one sample, sequenced in a study of brain T cells in children with intractable seizures. Time point noted: blood from clinic visit 5 months post-surgery; TSC patient then seizure free. Libraries were prepared by immunoSEQ multiplex PCR; TCRdb keeps only in-frame clonotypes and omits some of them. The sample carries 300,000 to 400,000 clones, over 90% recorded once. The sample was peripheral blood, taken roughly 5 months after surgery. The receptors here all came from a boy under two years old with tuberous sclerosis and intractable seizures.

The gene calls are TRBV11-2 and TRBJ2-3; D may correspond to TRBD1 or TRBD2 (7 bases each). V was shortened by 6 bases and J by 4 bases, with 20 bases between the two germline ends. CDR3 size: 16 residues. Germline V CDR1 and CDR2: SGHAT, FQNNGV. CDR3 bases: TGTGCCAGCAGACACCGGGGGGCAGGGGGTCCAGATACGCAGTATTTT. Protein: CASRHRGAGGPDTQYF.

V gene TRBV2 combines with J gene TRBJ1-5; TRBD1 is a possible D gene (5 bases). The CDR3 is 18 amino acids. The ends were cut back, 5 bases at V and 0 bases at J, with 20 bases in the middle. Germline V gives CDR1 SNHLY, CDR2 FYNNEI. The chain's CDR3 is CASSRFVQGINSNQPQHF. The CDR3 DNA sequence: TGTGCCAGCAGTAGGTTCGTTCAGGGAATTAATAGCAATCAGCCCCAGCATTTT. Filled out from reference TRBV2 and TRBJ1-5, the complete variable domain reads EPEVTQTPSHQVTQMGQEVILRCVPISNHLYFYWYRQILGQKVEFLVSFYNNEISEKSEIFDDQFSVERPDGSNFTLKIRSTKLEDSAMYFCASSRFVQGINSNQPQHFGDGTRLSIL.

The chain combines TRBV7-4 with TRBJ2-5; weak D call: TRBD1 (6 bases). CDR1 SGHVT and CDR2 SQSDAQ come from the germline V gene. V gave up 3 bases and J gave up 1 base, with 9 bases separating them. This CDR3 comprises 14 residues. The CDR3 region is CASSFGGGQETQYF. The CDR3 DNA reads TGTGCCAGCAGCTTTGGGGGCGGCCAAGAGACCCAGTACTTC. Drawing the rest from reference TRBV7-4 and TRBJ2-5, the complete variable domain is GAGVSQSPRYKVAKRGRDVALRCDSISGHVTLYWYRQTLGQGSEVLTYSQSDAQRDKSGRPSGRFSAERPERSVSTLKIQRTEQGDSAVYLCASSFGGGQETQYFGPGTRLLVL.

A single count supports this clone. The genes are TRBV5-1 and TRBJ2-1; a possible D gene is TRBD1 (5 bases). CDR3 length equals 18 residues. The germline V gene has CDR1 SGHRS and CDR2 YFSETQ. The germline V and J ends were trimmed by 0 bases and 0 bases, with 16 bases remaining between them. CDR3 DNA: TGCGCCAGCAGCTTGGAGACAGTCGTCACCAGCTCCTACAATGAGCAGTTCTTC. It encodes CASSLETVVTSSYNEQFF. The whole variable domain, remainder taken from reference TRBV5-1 and TRBJ2-1, is KAGVTQTPRYLIKTRGQQVTLSCSPISGHRSVSWYQQTPGQGLQFLFEYFSETQRNKGNFPGRFSGRQFSNSRSEMNVSTLELGDSALYLCASSLETVVTSSYNEQFFGPGTRLTVL.

This chain joins TRBV24-1 and TRBJ2-5, with D maybe TRBD1 (6 bases). Trimming took 7 bases from V and 0 from J, leaving 26 bases between them. The CDR3 sequence is 19 residues long. The V gene's germline CDR1 is KGHDR and CDR2 SFDVKD. The DNA for the CDR3 is TGTGCCACCAGGGAGATTAAAGACAGGCCCAGAGACAACCAAGAGACCCAGTACTTC. Amino acid sequence: CATREIKDRPRDNQETQYF.

The chain has TRBV30 and TRBJ1-2; a possible D gene is TRBD1 (5 bases). V lost 4 bases to trimming and J lost 2 bases, with 11 bases between them. CDR1 and CDR2 (germline): GTSNPN, SVGIG (reference sequence). The CDR3 is 13 amino acids. CDR3 sequence reads: CAWTGGENYGYTF. In nucleotides, the CDR3 is TGTGCCTGGACTGGGGGGGAGAACTATGGCTACACCTTC.

The chain recombines TRBV4-1 with TRBJ2-5, with 10 bases matching TRBD2. CDR3 length: 15 amino acids. Unmatched junction bases numbered 2, after V lost 4 bases and J lost 0 bases. Germline V gene sequence: CDR1 MGHRA, CDR2 YSYEKL. CDR3 coding DNA: TGCGCCAGCAGCCCTAGCGGGGGTAACCAAGAGACCCAGTACTTC. This encodes CASSPSGGNQETQYF.

This clone was picked up one time. The chain couples TRBV20-1 to TRBJ2-7, with 10 positions matching TRBD1. CDR1 DFQATT and CDR2 SNEGSKA come from the germline V gene (reference sequence). The CDR3 length is 15 residues. The trim removed 3 bases at V and 0 bases at J, leaving 5 bases unmatched. The CDR3 protein is CSASRDRGFSYEQYF. The CDR3 nucleotides are TGCAGTGCTAGTAGGGACAGGGGCTTCTCCTACGAGCAGTACTTC.

The V call is TRBV7-9, the J call TRBJ2-2; D gene ambiguous. CDR1 and CDR2 (germline): SEHNR, FQNEAQ (reference sequence). The CDR3 consists of 12 residues. The V end lost 11 bases, the J end lost 5 bases, and 12 bases lay between the germline ends. CDR3 protein: CALLTHTGELFF. Here the CDR3 DNA reads TGTGCCCTCCTTACCCATACCGGGGAGCTGTTTTTT.

The chain links TRBV2 to TRBJ2-7, with 8 bases identical to TRBD1. V lost 0 bases, J lost 2 bases, and 0 bases stayed unmatched. CDR1 SNHLY and CDR2 FYNNEI come from the germline V gene. The CDR3 runs to 14 residues. CDR3: CASSEAGQAYEQYF. The CDR3 DNA follows: TGTGCCAGCAGTGAAGCGGGACAGGCCTACGAGCAGTACTTC.

This rearrangement joins TRBV3-1 (or the pseudogene TRBV3-2) to TRBJ1-6; the D gene is possibly TRBD1 (6 bases). CDR3 length: 15 residues. From germline, CDR1 is LGHDT and CDR2 YNNKEL (reference sequence). Trimming cost V 1 base and J 7 bases, with 11 bases left between them. The CDR3 spells CASSQVTGMNSPLHF. CDR3 bases: TGTGCCAGCAGCCAAGTAACAGGGATGAATTCACCCCTCCACTTT.

This clone was seen only once. The chain couples TRBV6-5 to TRBJ2-3; 8 bases align to TRBD2. Germline V gene lookup returns CDR1 MNHEY and CDR2 SVGAGI. This CDR3 spans 15 amino acids. Losses at the gene ends were 7 bases for V and 0 bases for J; bases not matched to a gene: 6. The CDR3 loop is CASNPWTSSTDTQYF. In DNA form, the CDR3 reads TGTGCCAGCAACCCATGGACTAGCAGCACAGATACGCAGTATTTT.

This clone was seen only once. The chain employs TRBV7-2 and TRBJ2-7; 10 bases are shared with TRBD2. Germline trimming cut 2 bases from V and 5 bases from J; bases unmatched to any gene: 3. CDR1 SGHTA and CDR2 FQGNSA come from the germline V gene. The CDR3 is made up of 14 amino acids. The CDR3 coding sequence is TGTGCCAGCAGCTTACAGCGGGGGGGCCACGAGCAGTACTTC. It is translated as CASSLQRGGHEQYF.

The chain carries TRBV10-3 and TRBJ2-7; D is undetermined. The V end was cut by 0 bases, the J end by 0 bases, with 6 bases between. This CDR3 is 14 amino acids long. Germline CDR1 ENHRY, CDR2 SYGVKD. DNA for the CDR3: TGTGCCATCAGTGAGTCGGTCAGCTCCTACGAGCAGTACTTC. This sequence encodes CAISESVSSYEQYF.

This sequence joins TRBV5-8 and TRBJ2-7, with TRBD2 as a possible D gene (6 bases). Germline assignment: CDR1 SGHTS and CDR2 YDEGEE. This CDR3 comprises 15 residues. V was pared by 3 bases and J by 3 bases, with 16 bases between. The CDR3 reads CASSSRDGDFYEQYF. The CDR3 region has the DNA TGTGCCAGCAGCTCCCGGGACGGGGACTTCTACGAGCAGTACTTC.

The chain uses TRBV6-5 and TRBJ2-1; no reliable D call. The CDR3 runs 11 residues. Germline V CDR1 and CDR2: MNHEY, SVGAGI. Trimming stripped 5 bases from V and 12 bases from J, with 11 bases between. The CDR3 here is CASSPYKGQFF. The CDR3 coding sequence is TGTGCCAGCAGTCCGTACAAGGGGCAGTTCTTC.